One T cell receptor beta chain is described in this entry. The CDR3 has 14 residues. Germline trimming cut 2 bases from V and 2 bases from J; bases unmatched to any gene: 3. Germline V gene sequence: CDR1 GTSNPN, CDR2 SVGIG (reference sequence). Ages ranged from about 18 to 89 years, with residence in approximately 25 US areas. These data come from a study of blood T cell repertoires in COVID-19. Sequencing was performed with immunoSEQ multiplex PCR; in TCRdb, only in-frame clones are kept and a portion is missing. The sample has about 260,000 clones, roughly nine tenths seen once. This sequence was found in a woman under 30 who had recovered from COVID-19. The V gene is TRBV30, the J gene TRBJ1-5, with 7 bases that match TRBD1. The sample was PBMCs or T cells enriched from blood (not recorded which). CDR3 loop: CAWSLGTGNQPQHF. The CDR3 bases are TGTGCCTGGAGTTTAGGGACAGGCAATCAGCCCCAGCATTTT.